These T cell receptor beta chains were read from a single sample in a study of blood T cells in healthy people across ages. TCRdb re-called the 5' RACE reads with MiXCR, one entry per CDR3 protein. The sample contains 700,000 to 850,000 distinct CDR3 sequences, 50% to 65% of which appear only once. Specimen: blood. The origin of the receptors is an elderly man in good health. Each CDR3 is given with its conserved first and last residue. The order of the fields is V gene, J gene, D gene, clone size, CDR3 protein, CDR3 DNA. D genes are given only for firm matches. Only part of the rows carry a size: once, few, many, or a class if the clone is expanded.

TRBV10-3	TRBJ2-1	TRBD2	few	CAIKEGLAGVGNEQFF	TGTGCCATCAAAGAGGGACTAGCGGGAGTGGGTAATGAGCAGTTCTTC
TRBV5-1	TRBJ2-1	TRBD2	.	CASSRVTSGSFYEQFF	TGCGCCAGCAGCCGGGTGACTAGCGGGAGTTTTTATGAGCAGTTCTTC
TRBV7-9	TRBJ2-7	.	.	CASSPTPTGILGEQYF	TGTGCCAGCAGCCCAACCCCTACAGGGATCTTAGGCGAGCAGTACTTC
TRBV2	TRBJ2-1	TRBD2	few	CASSGGLAGREQFF	TGTGCCAGCAGTGGGGGACTAGCGGGACGTGAGCAGTTCTTC
TRBV9	TRBJ2-7	.	.	CASSHNRRDGLRAYEQYF	TGTGCCAGCAGTCACAACCGCCGGGACGGGCTTAGAGCCTACGAGCAGTACTTC
TRBV12-3/TRBV12-4	TRBJ1-4	TRBD1	.	CASSLAGGASGEKLFF	TGTGCCAGCAGTTTAGCAGGGGGCGCTTCGGGTGAAAAACTGTTTTTT
TRBV12-3/TRBV12-4	TRBJ2-5	TRBD2	few	CASSRLAGGEGETQYF	TGTGCCAGCAGTCGATTAGCGGGAGGAGAGGGAGAGACCCAGTACTTC
TRBV29-1	TRBJ2-3	TRBD2	.	CSAASTSGRSHRYAYF	TGCAGCGCCGCTTCGACTAGCGGGAGAAGTCACAGATACGCGTATTTT
TRBV6-6	TRBJ1-6	.	once	CASSYRVPSPLHF	TGTGCCAGCAGTTACAGGGTTCCATCACCCCTCCACTTT
TRBV6-6	TRBJ1-2	.	.	CASSGTLANYGYTF	TGTGCCAGCAGTGGGACACTAGCTAACTATGGCTACACCTTC